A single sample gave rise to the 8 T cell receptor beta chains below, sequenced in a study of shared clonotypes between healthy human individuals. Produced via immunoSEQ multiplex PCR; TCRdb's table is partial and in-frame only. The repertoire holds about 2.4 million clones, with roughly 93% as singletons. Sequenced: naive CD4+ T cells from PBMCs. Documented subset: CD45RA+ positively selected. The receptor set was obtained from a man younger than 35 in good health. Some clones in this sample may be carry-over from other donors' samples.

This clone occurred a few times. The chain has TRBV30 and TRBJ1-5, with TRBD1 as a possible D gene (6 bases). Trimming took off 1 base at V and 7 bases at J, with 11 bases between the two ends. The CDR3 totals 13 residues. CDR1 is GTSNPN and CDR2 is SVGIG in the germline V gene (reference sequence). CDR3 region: CAWSGGPRQPQHF. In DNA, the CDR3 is TGTGCCTGGAGTGGGGGGCCTAGGCAGCCCCAGCATTTT.

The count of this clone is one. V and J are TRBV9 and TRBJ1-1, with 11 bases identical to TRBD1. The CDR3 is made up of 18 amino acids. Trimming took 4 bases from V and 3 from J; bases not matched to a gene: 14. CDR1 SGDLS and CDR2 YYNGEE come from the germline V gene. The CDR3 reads CASSRSTRTGGADTEAFF. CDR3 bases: TGTGCCAGCAGCCGATCTACAAGGACAGGGGGCGCGGACACTGAAGCTTTCTTT.

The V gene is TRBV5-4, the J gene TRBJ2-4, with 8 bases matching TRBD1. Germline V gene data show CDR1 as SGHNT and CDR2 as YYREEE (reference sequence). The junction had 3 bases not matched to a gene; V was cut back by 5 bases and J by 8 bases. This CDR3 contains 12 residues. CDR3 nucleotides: TGTGCCAGCAGTCCACAGGGGGACATTCAGTACTTC. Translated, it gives CASSPQGDIQYF.

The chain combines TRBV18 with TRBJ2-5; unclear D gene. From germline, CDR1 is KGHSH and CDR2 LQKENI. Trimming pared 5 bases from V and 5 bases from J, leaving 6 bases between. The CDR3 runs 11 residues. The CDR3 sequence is CASSSSETQYF. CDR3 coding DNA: TGTGCCAGCTCAAGTTCCGAGACCCAGTACTTC.

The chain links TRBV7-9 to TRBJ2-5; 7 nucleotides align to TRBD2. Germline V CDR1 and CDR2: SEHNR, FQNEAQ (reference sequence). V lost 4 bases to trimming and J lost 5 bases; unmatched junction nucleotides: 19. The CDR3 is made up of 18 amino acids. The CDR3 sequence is CASSSRGEQGGSRETQYF. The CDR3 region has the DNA TGTGCCAGCAGCTCCCGGGGGGAGCAGGGAGGGTCCCGGGAGACCCAGTACTTC.

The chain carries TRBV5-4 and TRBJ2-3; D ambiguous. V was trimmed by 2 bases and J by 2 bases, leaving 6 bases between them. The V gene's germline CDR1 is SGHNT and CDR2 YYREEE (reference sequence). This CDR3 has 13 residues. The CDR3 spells CASSLEDTDTQYF. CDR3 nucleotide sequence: TGTGCCAGCAGCTTAGAGGACACAGATACGCAGTATTTT.

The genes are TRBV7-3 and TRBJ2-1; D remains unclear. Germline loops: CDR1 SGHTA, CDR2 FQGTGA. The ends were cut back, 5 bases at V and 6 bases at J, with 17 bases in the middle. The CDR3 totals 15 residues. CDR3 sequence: CASSRASVGINEQFF. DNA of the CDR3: TGTGCCAGCAGCAGGGCCTCAGTGGGGATCAATGAGCAGTTCTTC.

CDR3 region: CASSLGQFNTGELFF. CDR3 sequence (DNA): TGTGCCAGCAGTTTGGGACAGTTTAACACCGGGGAGCTGTTTTTT. J is TRBJ2-2 and V is TRBV28, with 7 positions matching TRBD1. This CDR3 spans 15 amino acids. V gave up 3 bases and J gave up 2 bases; unmatched junction bases: 3. CDR1 is MDHEN and CDR2 is SYDVKM in the germline V gene.